These 24 T cell receptor beta chains share one sample of origin, sequenced in a study of T cell responses to AZD1222 COVID-19 vaccine. Profiling relied on immunoSEQ multiplex PCR, and the TCRdb table lists in-frame clones only, not all of them. The repertoire holds 150,000 or so clones, with roughly 92% as singletons. Source: peripheral blood, taken on day 0 of AZD1222 vaccination. These receptors were taken from an adult in good health.

The chain's CDR3 is CASSQEVLLGQETQYF. The CDR3 DNA reads TGCGCCAGCAGCCAAGAGGTGCTTCTGGGCCAAGAGACCCAGTACTTC. V and J are TRBV4-1 and TRBJ2-5; no clear D. The germline V and J ends were trimmed by 0 bases and 1 base, with 12 bases remaining between them. CDR3 length: 16 residues. Germline CDR1 is MGHRA and CDR2 is YSYEKL.

This sequence joins TRBV3-1 (or the pseudogene TRBV3-2) and TRBJ1-4; no reliable D call. Trimming pared 1 base from V and 4 bases from J, leaving 10 bases between. The CDR3 runs 15 residues. Germline-derived CDR1 and CDR2 are LGHDT and YNNKEL (reference sequence). The CDR3 DNA follows: TGTGCCAGCAGCCAAGGTTCCCAGAGTAATGAAAAACTGTTTTTT. The encoded protein is CASSQGSQSNEKLFF.

V usage is TRBV18 and J usage is TRBJ1-1; tentative D call: TRBD1 (6 bases). Germline loops: CDR1 KGHSH, CDR2 LQKENI. This CDR3 region has 16 residues. The V end was cut by 5 bases, the J end by 0 bases, with 16 bases between. CDR3 nucleotides: TGTGCCAGCTCATCCGACAGGACGCATATGAACACTGAAGCTTTCTTT. This codes for CASSSDRTHMNTEAFF.

The chain joins TRBV7-2 to TRBJ2-1, with D tentatively TRBD2 (5 bases). Trimming stripped 1 base from V and 5 bases from J, with 9 bases between. The CDR3 is 14 amino acids. The germline CDR1 and CDR2 sequences are SGHTA and FQGNSA. CDR3 residues: CASSLVAGHNEQFF. For the CDR3, the DNA is TGTGCCAGCAGCTTAGTGGCGGGCCACAATGAGCAGTTCTTC. Filled out from reference TRBV7-2 and TRBJ2-1, the complete variable domain reads GAGVSQSPSNKVTEKGKDVELRCDPISGHTALYWYRQSLGQGLEFLIYFQGNSAPDKSGLPSDRFSAERTGGSVSTLTIQRTQQEDSAVYLCASSLVAGHNEQFFGPGTRLTVL.

The chain joins TRBV7-9 to TRBJ2-2, with D perhaps given as TRBD1 or TRBD2 (5 bases each). Per germline, CDR1 SEHNR and CDR2 FQNEAQ (reference sequence). The V end was cut by 7 bases, the J end by 0 bases, with 15 bases between. The CDR3 has 16 amino acids. The CDR3: CASTSFGGSNTGELFF. The CDR3 bases are TGTGCCAGCACCTCATTTGGGGGTTCGAACACCGGGGAGCTGTTTTTT.

The chain is built from TRBV9 and TRBJ1-1; D ambiguous. The ends were cut back, 5 bases at V and 4 bases at J, with 6 bases in the middle. Per the germline V gene, CDR1 is SGDLS and CDR2 is YYNGEE. This CDR3 comprises 11 residues. The CDR3 DNA is TGTGCCAGCAGGGGTGGCACTGAAGCTTTCTTT. Its protein is CASRGGTEAFF.

The chain is built from TRBV6-5 and TRBJ2-7, with 7 bases that match TRBD2. CDR3 length: 15 residues. The V gene's germline CDR1 is MNHEY and CDR2 SVGAGI. V gave up 2 bases and J gave up 3 bases; unmatched junction bases: 7. The CDR3 reads CASSYRRDYHYEQYF. CDR3 DNA sequence: TGTGCCAGCAGTTACCGACGGGACTACCACTACGAGCAGTACTTC.

This chain joins TRBV6-5 and TRBJ1-6, with D possibly matching TRBD1 (6 bases). Looked up from germline, CDR1 is MNHEY and CDR2 is SVGAGI. The CDR3 length is 13 residues. Between the trimmed V and J ends, which lost 0 bases and 11 bases, there was a span of 8 bases. CDR3 sequence: CASSYSGGAPLHF. CDR3 DNA: TGTGCCAGCAGTTACTCGGGGGGCGCACCCCTCCACTTT.

The chain joins TRBV28 to TRBJ2-2; no definite D call. V was pared by 1 base and J by 5 bases, with 5 bases between. Germline loops: CDR1 MDHEN, CDR2 SYDVKM. The CDR3 extends over 13 amino acids. This chain's CDR3 is CASSLLGTGELFF. In DNA, the CDR3 is TGTGCCAGCAGTTTATTGGGAACCGGGGAGCTGTTTTTT.

This sequence joins TRBV11-2 and TRBJ1-2; TRBD1 aligns across 7 bases. Germline V gene data show CDR1 as SGHAT and CDR2 as FQNNGV. V gave up 5 bases and J gave up 4 bases; unmatched junction bases: 10. The CDR3 runs to 15 residues. This CDR3 is CASSLTTGTFYGYTF. CDR3 nucleotides: TGTGCCAGCAGCCTGACGACAGGGACCTTCTATGGCTACACCTTC.

Worth noting for this clone: One junction end disagrees with the germline gene, perhaps due to a read error. The chain carries TRBV16 and TRBJ1-2, with 10 positions matching TRBD1. This CDR3 has 17 amino acids. Germline V gives CDR1 KGHSY, CDR2 FQNENV. The CDR3 sequence: CASSHFGQGVNDYVYTF. CDR3 coding DNA: TGTGCCAGCAGCCATTTCGGACAGGGGGTAAATGACTATGTCTACACCTTC.

This chain joins TRBV5-6 and TRBJ2-7; 11 nucleotides match TRBD2. J lost 2 bases, V lost 0 bases, and 4 bases had no gene match. The CDR3 consists of 16 residues. CDR1 is SGHDT, CDR2 YYEEEE, per germline. The CDR3 DNA reads TGTGCCAGCAGCTTGGAAACTAGCGGGAGCCCCTACGAGCAGTACTTC. It codes for CASSLETSGSPYEQYF.

The chain is built from TRBV20-1 and TRBJ1-1; 7 positions match TRBD1. CDR3 length: 11 amino acids. J gave up 11 bases and V 6 bases, and 9 bases lay outside the gene matches. Per the germline V gene, CDR1 is DFQATT and CDR2 is SNEGSKA (reference sequence). The chain's CDR3 is CSAQKGTAAFF. The CDR3 coding sequence is TGCAGTGCCCAGAAAGGGACAGCTGCTTTCTTT.

The CDR3 DNA follows: TGTGCCAGCAGCCAAGTTGGATCAAGAAACACCATATATTTT. It encodes CASSQVGSRNTIYF. V and J are TRBV3-1 (or the pseudogene TRBV3-2) and TRBJ1-3; D is uncertain. This CDR3 is built from 14 residues. The germline gives CDR1 LGHDT, CDR2 YNNKEL (reference sequence). V was cut by 1 base and J by 5 bases, with 9 bases left in between.

This chain's CDR3 is CSVEGTGKRVSGYTF. The CDR3 coding sequence is TGCAGCGTTGAAGGGACAGGAAAGCGTGTCAGCGGCTACACCTTC. The gene calls are TRBV29-1 and TRBJ1-2; 7 bases are shared with TRBD1. CDR3 length: 15 amino acids. Trimming took 1 base from V and 8 from J; bases not matched to a gene: 13. Germline values: CDR1 SQVTM, CDR2 ANQGSEA.

The chain employs TRBV2 and TRBJ2-1; tentative D call: TRBD2 (6 bases). The germline CDR1 and CDR2 sequences are SNHLY and FYNNEI. The ends were cut back, 4 bases at V and 3 bases at J, with 7 bases in the middle. CDR3 length: 13 residues. In DNA, the CDR3 is TGTGCCAGCAGTGGTAGCGGCTACAATGAGCAGTTCTTC. This sequence encodes CASSGSGYNEQFF.

V is TRBV3-1 (or the pseudogene TRBV3-2) and J is TRBJ1-1; unclear D gene. With 1 base removed from V and 1 base from J, the gap between germline ends came to 13 bases. The CDR3 is 16 residues long. Germline CDR1 LGHDT, CDR2 YNNKEL (reference sequence). The CDR3 DNA follows: TGTGCCAGCAGCCAAGGACCTGTTCCGGGGAACACTGAAGCTTTCTTT. Translating gives CASSQGPVPGNTEAFF.

The gene calls are TRBV3-1 (or the pseudogene TRBV3-2) and TRBJ1-5; TRBD1 aligns across 9 bases. V shed 0 bases, J shed 3 bases, and the junction held 9 bases outside the gene matches. The germline gives CDR1 LGHDT, CDR2 YNNKEL (reference sequence). The length of the CDR3 is 18 residues. The CDR3 DNA is TGTGCCAGCAGCCAAGATCGAATGGGACAGGGATACAATCAGCCCCAGCATTTT. Protein: CASSQDRMGQGYNQPQHF.

This clone came up once. The chain carries TRBV24-1 and TRBJ1-1; D unresolved. The germline gives CDR1 KGHDR, CDR2 SFDVKD. CDR3 length: 14 residues. V dropped 1 base and J dropped 3 bases, with 8 bases sitting between them. CDR3 nucleotide sequence: TGTGCCACCAGTGATTTTAGAGTTTACACTGAAGCTTTCTTT. Translating it yields CATSDFRVYTEAFF.

The chain employs TRBV24-1 and TRBJ2-1; no clear D gene. The V end lost 0 bases, the J end lost 16 bases, and 12 bases lay between the germline ends. Per the germline V gene, CDR1 is KGHDR and CDR2 is SFDVKD. This CDR3 is built from 12 residues. CDR3 sequence reads: CATSDLGSPSFF. The DNA of the CDR3 is TGTGCCACCAGTGATTTGGGCAGTCCGTCATTCTTC.

V and J are TRBV4-2 and TRBJ1-1; TRBD1 is a possible D gene (6 bases). Germline V gene lookup returns CDR1 LGHNA and CDR2 YNFKEQ. This CDR3 spans 15 amino acids. Deletions cut 5 bases from V and 2 bases from J, with 15 bases between. This chain's CDR3 is CASSKGGVGNTEAFF. CDR3 DNA sequence: TGTGCCAGCAGCAAAGGGGGGGTAGGTAACACTGAAGCTTTCTTT.

This clone appeared a single time. This rearrangement joins TRBV5-8 to TRBJ1-1; D unclear. The V gene's germline CDR1 is SGHTS and CDR2 YDEGEE. This CDR3 spans 12 amino acids. V lost 4 bases and J 0 bases, leaving 4 bases between the germline ends. CDR3 amino acids: CASSRLNTEAFF. The CDR3 DNA sequence: TGTGCCAGCAGCCGACTGAACACTGAAGCTTTCTTT.

This chain joins TRBV25-1 and TRBJ1-3; no clear D gene. Trimming pared 7 bases from V and 1 base from J, leaving 8 bases between. Germline V gene sequence: CDR1 MGHDK, CDR2 SYGVNS. This CDR3 is 13 amino acids long. Written as DNA, the CDR3 is TGTGCCAGCATGCGCGGATCTGGAAACACCATATATTTT. Amino acids: CASMRGSGNTIYF.

As to this clone: Other DNA sequences in the sample encode the same CDR3. V usage is TRBV3-1 (or the pseudogene TRBV3-2) and J usage is TRBJ1-1, with D possibly matching TRBD1 (5 bases). The V end lost 5 bases, the J end lost 1 base, and 5 bases lay between the germline ends. Germline V gene lookup returns CDR1 LGHDT and CDR2 YNNKEL (reference sequence). The CDR3 covers 12 residues. The CDR3 protein is CASSRGNTEAFF. CDR3 bases: TGTGCCAGCAGCAGGGGGAACACTGAAGCTTTCTTT.